The text below deals with one T cell receptor beta chain. Produced via immunoSEQ multiplex PCR; TCRdb's table is partial and in-frame only. The sample lists fewer than 25,000 clones; 85% to 90% were seen once. These data are taken from a study of T cells in localized non-small cell lung cancer. With 6 bases removed from V and 6 bases from J, the gap between germline ends came to 15 bases. Germline V gene sequence: CDR1 SGHKS, CDR2 YYEKEE (reference sequence). The CDR3 is 13 residues long. The V call is TRBV5-5, the J call TRBJ1-1; D might be TRBD1 (5 bases). Specimen: peripheral blood, collected before any cancer treatment. This receptor was identified in a male donor aged 60 or older with stage I lung adenocarcinoma. For the CDR3, the DNA is TGTGCCAGCACCCTTGGAACGGGGCCTGAAGCTTTCTTT. Protein: CASTLGTGPEAFF.